A single sample gave rise to the 32 T cell receptor beta chains below, sequenced in a study of cytomegalovirus exposure and HLA in healthy donors. TCRdb keeps only in-frame clones here, not all; method: immunoSEQ multiplex PCR. The sample consists of about 120,000 clones, around 85% of them appearing once. The specimen was PBMCs. These receptors came from a woman aged 30 to 39 in good health and CMV-seronegative.

The chain links TRBV2 to TRBJ2-7, with 11 positions matching TRBD2. CDR3 length: 15 residues. In germline, CDR1 is SNHLY, CDR2 FYNNEI. With V trimmed by 2 bases and J by 7 bases, 7 bases remained unmatched. The DNA for the CDR3 is TGTGCCAGCAGTGAATCGCTAGCGGGGGGAAGTGAGCAGTACTTC. Amino acids: CASSESLAGGSEQYF.

This rearrangement joins TRBV29-1 to TRBJ1-1, with 9 bases matching TRBD1. The CDR3 runs 13 residues. Per the germline V gene, CDR1 is SQVTM and CDR2 is ANQGSEA. The junction had 5 bases not matched to a gene; V was cut back by 5 bases and J by 4 bases. The CDR3 is CSVPGQGGTEAFF. CDR3 nucleotide sequence: TGCAGCGTTCCGGGACAGGGAGGCACTGAAGCTTTCTTT.

The chain links TRBV10-3 to TRBJ1-2; 7 bases are shared with TRBD1. Germline CDR1 is ENHRY and CDR2 is SYGVKD. V lost 6 bases, J lost 10 bases, and 5 bases stayed unmatched. This CDR3 has 11 residues. For the CDR3, the DNA is TGTGCCATCAGCAAACAGGGGTACTACACCTTC. Encoded protein: CAISKQGYYTF.

On this clone itself: A read error may explain this, as a much larger clone is one base away. Other nucleotide sequences from this sample produce the same CDR3. The V and J genes are TRBV7-9 and TRBJ1-1; D is perhaps TRBD1 (6 bases). The CDR3 length is 13 residues. Germline CDR1 SEHNR, CDR2 FQNEAQ (reference sequence). CDR3: CASRKTGNTEAFF. DNA for the CDR3: TGTGCCAGCAGGAAAACAGGGAACACTGAAGCTTTTTTT.

The chain carries TRBV5-6 and TRBJ2-4; no firm D call. CDR3 length: 16 amino acids. The germline gives CDR1 SGHDT, CDR2 YYEEEE. V lost 0 bases and J 0 bases, leaving 10 bases between the germline ends. The CDR3 reads CASSLGQILAKNIQYF. The CDR3, as DNA: TGTGCCAGCAGCTTGGGTCAGATCCTAGCCAAAAACATTCAGTACTTC.

The chain couples TRBV5-1 to TRBJ1-1; tentatively, D is TRBD1 (5 bases). Trimming took 4 bases from V and 4 from J, leaving 17 bases between them. The germline V gene has CDR1 SGHRS and CDR2 YFSETQ. The CDR3 is made up of 15 amino acids. Here the CDR3 DNA reads TGCGCCAGCAGCCCCCAGGAGTGGGGGGGCACTGAAGCTTTCTTT. Its translation: CASSPQEWGGTEAFF.

The CDR3 protein is CASSVAGDRGRNQPQHF. The CDR3 bases are TGTGCCAGCAGCGTAGCTGGGGACAGGGGGAGAAATCAGCCCCAGCATTTT. The chain has TRBV9 and TRBJ1-5; 11 bases map to TRBD1. Unmatched junction bases numbered 6, after V lost 0 bases and J lost 4 bases. Germline V lookup: CDR1 SGDLS, CDR2 YYNGEE. This CDR3 has 17 amino acids.

The V gene is TRBV2, the J gene TRBJ1-6; a possible D gene is TRBD1 (6 bases). The CDR3 length is 15 residues. Trimming shortened V by 4 bases and J by 7 bases, and 14 bases separated the two germline ends. In germline, CDR1 is SNHLY, CDR2 FYNNEI. The CDR3 nucleotides read TGTGCCAGCAGTGCCCAGGGGAGCCTGAATTCACCCCTCCACTTT. It encodes CASSAQGSLNSPLHF.

This clone was counted once. J is TRBJ2-7 and V is TRBV4-2; 8 positions agree with TRBD1. This CDR3 contains 14 residues. Germline V gene sequence: CDR1 LGHNA, CDR2 YNFKEQ. With V trimmed by 3 bases and J by 2 bases, 3 bases remained unmatched. CDR3 sequence (DNA): TGTGCCAGCAGCCAGGGACAGGCTACCTACGAGCAGTACTTC. Residues: CASSQGQATYEQYF.

The chain couples TRBV5-1 to TRBJ2-5; 9 nucleotides agree with TRBD1. Germline assignment: CDR1 SGHRS and CDR2 YFSETQ. V shed 0 bases, J shed 9 bases, and the junction held 15 bases outside the gene matches. The CDR3 totals 17 residues. CDR3 DNA sequence: TGCGCCAGCAGCTTGGTAGGACTGGGACAGGGTAATGGTCCCCAGTACTTC. Translated, it gives CASSLVGLGQGNGPQYF.

J is TRBJ1-2 and V is TRBV5-1; TRBD1 aligns across 8 bases. This CDR3 spans 14 amino acids. The trim removed 3 bases at V and 5 bases at J, leaving 6 bases unmatched. Germline loops: CDR1 SGHRS, CDR2 YFSETQ. The CDR3 DNA reads as TGCGCCAGCAGCTACGGACAGGGAGGGTATGGCTACACCTTC. Residues: CASSYGQGGYGYTF.

This sequence joins TRBV19 and TRBJ2-3; 10 bases map to TRBD1. The trim removed 4 bases at V and 0 bases at J, leaving 4 bases unmatched. Germline V gene lookup returns CDR1 LNHDA and CDR2 SQIVND (reference sequence). The CDR3 covers 16 residues. The CDR3 bases are TGTGCCAGTAGTACTCGGACAGGGGGTAGCACAGATACGCAGTATTTT. Translation: CASSTRTGGSTDTQYF.

V gene TRBV7-2 combines with J gene TRBJ2-5, with a possible D match to TRBD1 (6 bases). Per the germline V gene, CDR1 is SGHTA and CDR2 is FQGNSA. CDR3 size: 16 residues. V gave up 3 bases and J gave up 4 bases, with 18 bases separating them. In DNA form, the CDR3 reads TGTGCCAGCAGCTTGGTCGGCAGGGGAAGTAGAGAGACCCAGTACTTC. Translation: CASSLVGRGSRETQYF. Drawing the rest from reference TRBV7-2 and TRBJ2-5, the complete variable domain is GAGVSQSPSNKVTEKGKDVELRCDPISGHTALYWYRQSLGQGLEFLIYFQGNSAPDKSGLPSDRFSAERTGGSVSTLTIQRTQQEDSAVYLCASSLVGRGSRETQYFGPGTRLLVL.

The gene calls are TRBV18 and TRBJ2-7; TRBD2 agrees at 9 bases. The germline V gene encodes CDR1 KGHSH and CDR2 LQKENI. The trim removed 3 bases at V and 0 bases at J, leaving 12 bases unmatched. The CDR3 sequence is 18 residues long. For the CDR3, the DNA is TGTGCCAGCTCACCCAACGGGGCTAGCGGGGACAGCTCCTACGAGCAGTACTTC. Translation: CASSPNGASGDSSYEQYF.

This clone appeared a few times. The chain has TRBV29-1 and TRBJ2-1; 10 bases line up with TRBD2. V dropped 4 bases and J dropped 1; count of bases not matched to a gene: 13. Germline CDR1 reads SQVTM; CDR2 reads ANQGSEA. The CDR3 runs 18 residues. This chain's CDR3 is CSVAGSGGRQRSYNEQFF. In DNA, the CDR3 is TGCAGCGTTGCCGGTAGCGGGGGGCGCCAGAGGTCCTACAATGAGCAGTTCTTC.

The chain uses TRBV6-5 and TRBJ1-5; the D gene is possibly TRBD1 (5 bases). The CDR3 has 16 amino acids. Germline CDR1 and CDR2: MNHEY and SVGAGI. V lost 2 bases and J 6 bases, leaving 17 bases between the germline ends. In DNA form, the CDR3 reads TGTGCCAGCAGTTACCTGGCCCGCGGAAGGGGTCAGCCCCAGCATTTT. It encodes CASSYLARGRGQPQHF.

The chain employs TRBV2 and TRBJ1-2; the D gene is possibly TRBD1 (5 bases). This CDR3 has 12 residues. Germline V gene lookup returns CDR1 SNHLY and CDR2 FYNNEI. V lost 9 bases to trimming and J lost 8 bases, with 16 bases between them. CDR3 in DNA: TGTGCCAGTTCCCTGGGGGGATGGGGCTACACCTTC. Its translation is CASSLGGWGYTF. The variable domain in full, with the rest retrieved from reference TRBV2 and TRBJ1-2, is EPEVTQTPSHQVTQMGQEVILRCVPISNHLYFYWYRQILGQKVEFLVSFYNNEISEKSEIFDDQFSVERPDGSNFTLKIRSTKLEDSAMYFCASSLGGWGYTFGSGTRLTVV.

The genes are TRBV6-1 and TRBJ2-7; the match to TRBD1 covers 8 bases. CDR3 size: 12 residues. Germline V gene lookup returns CDR1 MNHNS and CDR2 SASEGT. V dropped 6 bases and J dropped 5; count of bases not matched to a gene: 3. The CDR3 DNA follows: TGTGCCAGCAGCGACAGGGGCGACGAGCAGTACTTC. As protein: CASSDRGDEQYF.

The chain is built from TRBV6-5 and TRBJ2-2; 9 bases match TRBD2. The junction had 5 bases not matched to a gene; V was cut back by 10 bases and J by 2 bases. The CDR3 sequence is 14 residues long. CDR1 is MNHEY and CDR2 is SVGAGI in the germline V gene. As DNA, the CDR3 is TGTGCCACCGCGGGGGGGCCTAACACCGGGGAGCTGTTTTTT. The encoded protein is CATAGGPNTGELFF.

The V call is TRBV27, the J call TRBJ2-1; the match to TRBD2 covers 7 bases. With V trimmed by 3 bases and J by 5 bases, 7 bases remained unmatched. CDR3 length equals 15 residues. The germline V gene has CDR1 MNHEY and CDR2 SMNVEV (reference sequence). CDR3 in amino acids: CASSLASGKNNEQFF. The CDR3 nucleotides are TGTGCCAGCAGTTTGGCCAGCGGGAAAAACAATGAGCAGTTCTTC.

This chain joins TRBV7-2 and TRBJ2-6; TRBD2 matches at 10 bases. J was trimmed by 3 bases and V by 1 base; bases with no gene match: 6. Germline V gene lookup returns CDR1 SGHTA and CDR2 FQGNSA. The CDR3 is 18 residues long. The DNA of the CDR3 is TGTGCCAGCAGCTTAGATGGAGCGGGGGGGCTTGGGGCCAACGTCCTGACTTTC. Translation gives CASSLDGAGGLGANVLTF.

This rearrangement joins TRBV2 to TRBJ1-2, with D possibly being TRBD1 (6 bases). Per germline, CDR1 SNHLY and CDR2 FYNNEI. CDR3 length equals 13 residues. Trimming took 6 bases from V and 6 from J, leaving 14 bases between them. The CDR3 DNA is TGTGCCAGCAGGCCTCCAGGACAGCATGGCTACACCTTC. It encodes CASRPPGQHGYTF.

This chain connects TRBV19 to TRBJ1-5; D is ambiguous. The CDR3 loop spans 13 amino acids. The V end lost 0 bases, the J end lost 7 bases, and 7 bases lay between the germline ends. The germline V gene has CDR1 LNHDA and CDR2 SQIVND (reference sequence). CDR3 DNA: TGTGCCAGTAGTATAGATCTGCAGCAGCCCCAGCATTTT. Protein product: CASSIDLQQPQHF. Together with reference TRBV19 and TRBJ1-5, the CDR3 gives the full variable domain: DGGITQSPKYLFRKEGQNVTLSCEQNLNHDAMYWYRQDPGQGLRLIYYSQIVNDFQKGDIAEGYSVSREKKESFPLTVTSAQKNPTAFYLCASSIDLQQPQHFGDGTRLSIL.

The rearrangement joins TRBV30 to TRBJ2-5; a possible D gene is TRBD1 (5 bases). The CDR3 contains 15 residues. Per the germline V gene, CDR1 is GTSNPN and CDR2 is SVGIG (reference sequence). Trimming stripped 0 bases from V and 1 base from J, with 12 bases between. The CDR3 is CAWSVRGHSQETQYF. In nucleotides, the CDR3 is TGTGCCTGGAGTGTACGAGGACACAGCCAAGAGACCCAGTACTTC. The full variable domain, with the rest looked up from reference TRBV30 and TRBJ2-5, is SQTIHQWPATLVQPVGSPLSLECTVEGTSNPNLYWYRQAAGRGLQLLFYSVGIGQISSEVPQNLSASRPQDRQFILSSKKLLLSDSGFYLCAWSVRGHSQETQYFGPGTRLLVL.

J is TRBJ1-5 and V is TRBV6-1; no clear D gene. The CDR3 loop spans 14 amino acids. Trimming took 8 bases from V and 0 from J, leaving 11 bases between them. CDR1 is MNHNS and CDR2 is SASEGT in the germline V gene. DNA for the CDR3: TGTGCCAGCCCGGGTTTTTATAGCAATCAGCCCCAGCATTTT. Protein: CASPGFYSNQPQHF.

The chain combines TRBV28 with TRBJ1-5; 7 bases are a match to TRBD1. Germline V gives CDR1 MDHEN, CDR2 SYDVKM. CDR3 length: 18 amino acids. Trimming cost V 2 bases and J 3 bases; bases outside gene matches: 13. CDR3 DNA: TGTGCCAGCAGTTTAGGGCGACAGGGACGTAGAAACAATCAGCCCCAGCATTTT. Translating it yields CASSLGRQGRRNNQPQHF.

This clone was recorded once. The rearrangement uses TRBV5-5 and TRBJ2-4; D may be TRBD2 (5 bases). The germline gives CDR1 SGHKS, CDR2 YYEKEE (reference sequence). The CDR3 sequence is 15 residues long. The V gene lost 2 bases and the J gene lost 0 bases, with 9 bases spanning the gap. The CDR3 region has the DNA TGTGCCAGCAGCTTAGAGGACTTAGCCAAAAACATTCAGTACTTC. Translating gives CASSLEDLAKNIQYF.

Ten or more counts support this clone. CDR3 amino acids: CASVVWRGGTYTQYF. CDR3 sequence (DNA): TGTGCCAGCGTCGTTTGGCGGGGGGGTACTTATACGCAGTATTTT. The V gene is TRBV2, the J gene TRBJ2-3; 9 bases map to TRBD2. The CDR3 length is 15 residues. The germline gives CDR1 SNHLY, CDR2 FYNNEI. V shed 8 bases and J 7 bases; nucleotides not matched to a gene: 13.

The gene calls are TRBV6-5 and TRBJ1-5; D gene ambiguous. The CDR3 runs to 15 residues. CDR1 is MNHEY, CDR2 SVGAGI, per germline. Trimming shortened V by 0 bases and J by 0 bases, and 6 bases separated the two germline ends. This CDR3 is CASSYSRTSNQPQHF. For the CDR3, the DNA is TGTGCCAGCAGTTACTCGCGCACTAGCAATCAGCCCCAGCATTTT.

This chain connects TRBV6-1 to TRBJ2-7; possible D gene TRBD1, 6 bases. Germline V gives CDR1 MNHNS, CDR2 SASEGT. The CDR3 contains 16 residues. Trimming removed 1 base at V and 6 bases at J, with 19 bases between. The CDR3 loop is CASSEVTGTLYGEQYF. The CDR3, as DNA: TGTGCCAGCAGTGAAGTCACCGGGACACTATATGGCGAGCAGTACTTC.

The chain couples TRBV7-9 to TRBJ2-6; D is unresolved. Per the germline V gene, CDR1 is SEHNR and CDR2 is FQNEAQ (reference sequence). The CDR3 is 18 amino acids. Trimming took off 5 bases at V and 0 bases at J, with 17 bases between the two ends. This CDR3 is CASSPPRGQRSGANVLTF. Written as DNA, the CDR3 is TGTGCCAGCAGCCCCCCGAGAGGCCAGCGCTCTGGGGCCAACGTCCTGACTTTC.

As DNA, the CDR3 is TGTGCCAGCAGTGAATCAGGCAGGGGGAACACCGGGGAGCTGTTTTTT. It encodes CASSESGRGNTGELFF. The chain carries TRBV25-1 and TRBJ2-2; maybe TRBD1 (6 bases). The V end was cut by 1 base, the J end by 1 base, with 10 bases between. CDR1 is MGHDK and CDR2 is SYGVNS in the germline V gene. The CDR3 runs 16 residues. The whole variable domain, filled in from reference TRBV25-1 and TRBJ2-2, reads EADIYQTPRYLVIGTGKKITLECSQTMGHDKMYWYQQDPGMELHLIHYSYGVNSTEKGDLSSESTVSRIRTEHFPLTLESARPSHTSQYLCASSESGRGNTGELFFGEGSRLTVL.